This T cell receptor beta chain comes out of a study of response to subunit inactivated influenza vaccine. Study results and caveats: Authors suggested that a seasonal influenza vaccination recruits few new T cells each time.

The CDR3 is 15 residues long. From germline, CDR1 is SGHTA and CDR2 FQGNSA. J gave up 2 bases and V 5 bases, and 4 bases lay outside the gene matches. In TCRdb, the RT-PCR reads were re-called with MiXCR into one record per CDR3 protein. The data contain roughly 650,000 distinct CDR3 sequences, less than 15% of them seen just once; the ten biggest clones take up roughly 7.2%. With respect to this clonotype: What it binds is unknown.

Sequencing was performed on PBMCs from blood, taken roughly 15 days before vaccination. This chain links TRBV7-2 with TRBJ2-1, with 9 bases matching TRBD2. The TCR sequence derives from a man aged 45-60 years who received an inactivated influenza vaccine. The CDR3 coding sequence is TGTGCCAGCAGCCCTAGCGGGGTTGCCTACAATGAGCAGTTCTTC. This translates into CASSPSGVAYNEQFF.